This T cell receptor beta chain was recovered during a study of blood T cell repertoires in COVID-19. About the study: Samples taken during acute and convalescent COVID-19 were collected in the United States, Italy and Spain.

Libraries were prepared by immunoSEQ multiplex PCR; TCRdb keeps only in-frame clonotypes and omits some of them. The sample lists some 340,000 clones; roughly 90% were seen once. Within 2 weeks of study entry, exposed participants had contacted a PCR-confirmed or clinician-diagnosed COVID-19 case. This CDR3 spans 15 amino acids. In germline, CDR1 is SGHNT, CDR2 YENEEA. V dropped 4 bases and J dropped 0 bases, with 13 bases sitting between them. The chain uses TRBV11-3 and TRBJ2-7, with D maybe TRBD2 (5 bases). Sequencing was done on a sample of PBMCs or T cells enriched from blood (not recorded which). The receptor was isolated from a woman aged 25 to 39 who had been exposed to COVID-19. CDR3 amino acids: CASSSREGSSYEQYF. The CDR3 nucleotides are TGTGCCAGCAGCTCTCGAGAGGGCAGCTCCTACGAGCAGTACTTC.